Listed here are 16 T cell receptor beta chains from one sample, sequenced in a study of blood T cells in healthy people across ages. A second PCR of roughly 7 to 11 cycles used a sample-barcoded 5' primer and a J-beta primer mix. MiXCR was run by TCRdb on the 5' RACE reads, yielding one entry per CDR3 protein. This sample carries some 1.5 million distinct CDR3 sequences, about 30% of them seen once, and the ten largest clones take roughly 8.2%. What was sequenced was blood. These receptors were obtained from a woman aged 25-40 years in good health.

This chain links TRBV20-1 with TRBJ1-2; 8 positions match TRBD1. J lost 7 bases, V lost 5 bases, and 12 bases had no gene match. Germline CDR1 and CDR2: DFQATT and SNEGSKA (reference sequence). CDR3 length: 14 residues. CDR3 coding DNA: TGCAGTGCTGGACAGGGTGGCGTGTGGACTGGCTACACCTTC. Translated: CSAGQGGVWTGYTF.

The chain recombines TRBV4-3 with TRBJ2-7; TRBD1 might be the D (5 bases). The CDR3 has 14 residues. The V gene lost 1 base and the J gene lost 6 bases, with 13 bases spanning the gap. Germline V gene sequence: CDR1 LGHNA, CDR2 YSLEER. The CDR3 region is CASSQVVRASEQYF. Here the CDR3 DNA reads TGCGCCAGCAGCCAAGTAGTCAGGGCGAGCGAGCAGTACTTC.

This clonotype showed up just a few times. This chain joins TRBV11-2 and TRBJ2-7, with D maybe TRBD1 (5 bases). The V and J ends lost 2 bases and 3 bases respectively, with 11 bases between them. Germline V gene sequence: CDR1 SGHAT, CDR2 FQNNGV. The CDR3 runs to 14 residues. The CDR3 DNA reads TGTGCCAGCAGCTTACGACAGTCCCTCTACGAGCAGTACTTC. Translated: CASSLRQSLYEQYF.

There are a few counts of this clonotype. This rearrangement joins TRBV5-1 to TRBJ2-1; 7 bases agree with TRBD1. Germline V gene data show CDR1 as SGHRS and CDR2 as YFSETQ. Trimming removed 5 bases from V and 7 bases from J; junction bases left unmatched: 3. This CDR3 comprises 12 residues. The CDR3 sequence is CASRVTGNEQFF. The CDR3 DNA sequence: TGCGCCAGCAGGGTGACAGGGAATGAGCAGTTCTTC.

As regards this clonotype: The junction departs from the called germline gene at one end, perhaps through a read error. The J gene is TRBJ2-5, the V gene TRBV11-2; no clear D gene. The J call may be mistaken, given a closer DNA end match to TRBJ2-7. Per the germline V gene, CDR1 is SGHAT and CDR2 is FQNNGV. The CDR3 extends over 12 amino acids. The CDR3 loop reads CASSLVSCEQYF. CDR3 nucleotides: TGTGCCAGCAGCTTAGTCTCCTGCGAGCAGTACTTC.

This clonotype was observed a handful of times. The J gene is TRBJ2-7, the V gene TRBV5-1, with D unclear. The CDR3 contains 15 residues. Trimming stripped 0 bases from V and 6 bases from J, with 16 bases between. The germline CDR1 and CDR2 sequences are SGHRS and YFSETQ. Here the CDR3 reads CASSLEDPFLLEQYF. The CDR3 nucleotides read TGCGCCAGCAGCTTGGAAGACCCGTTCCTGCTCGAGCAGTACTTC.

This rearrangement joins TRBV4-2 to TRBJ2-5; 13 bases line up with TRBD2. The J call is doubtful: the DNA matches TRBJ2-7 better. The CDR3 sequence is 19 residues long. From germline, CDR1 is LGHNA and CDR2 YNFKEQ. The CDR3 DNA reads TGTGCCAGCAGCCAAGGGTGGGGAGGAGGGACTAGCGGGGATTACGAGCAGTACTTC. Amino acid sequence: CASSQGWGGGTSGDYEQYF.

CDR3 nucleotide sequence: TGTGCCAGCAGCCACTCTCCGACTTTACAAGAGACCCAGTACTTC. Amino acid sequence: CASSHSPTLQETQYF. The V call is TRBV14, the J call TRBJ2-5; D uncertain. This CDR3 is 15 amino acids long. Trimming took 3 bases from V and 2 from J, leaving 13 bases between them. CDR1 is SGHDN, CDR2 FVKESK, per germline.

The chain has TRBV12-3 or TRBV12-4 and TRBJ2-1, with 10 bases lining up with TRBD2. The CDR3 has 14 residues. The ends lost 5 bases at V and 6 bases at J; junction bases unmatched: 4. The CDR3 DNA reads TGTGCCAGCAGTGCTAGCGGGAGTGGCAATGAGCAGTTCTTC. Translated, it gives CASSASGSGNEQFF.

This clonotype was detected only a few times. The J gene is TRBJ2-1, the V gene TRBV25-1; 9 positions match TRBD2. The CDR3 length is 15 residues. CDR1 is MGHDK and CDR2 is SYGVNS in the germline V gene. J gave up 4 bases and V 7 bases, and 8 bases lay outside the gene matches. In DNA form, the CDR3 reads TGTGCCAGCACCCTTAGCGGGAGTATGTACAATGAGCAGTTCTTC. It encodes CASTLSGSMYNEQFF.

The gene calls are TRBV7-6 and TRBJ1-1; D gene unclear. Germline CDR1 and CDR2: SGHVS and FNYEAQ. The V gene lost 5 bases and the J gene lost 1 base, with 17 bases spanning the gap. This CDR3 has 16 residues. The CDR3 here is CASSDWTSSGNTEAFF. CDR3 DNA: TGTGCCAGCAGCGACTGGACGTCTTCGGGGAACACTGAAGCTTTCTTT.

The chain has TRBV6-6 and TRBJ1-1, with TRBD1 matching 8 bases. This CDR3 has 14 amino acids. With V trimmed by 8 bases and J by 1 base, 6 bases remained unmatched. The germline CDR1 and CDR2 sequences are MNHNY and SVGAGI (reference sequence). CDR3: CASDRGLGNTEAFF. CDR3 nucleotide sequence: TGTGCCAGCGACAGGGGATTGGGGAACACTGAAGCTTTCTTT.

The CDR3 coding sequence is TGCAGTGCCCAGGGACGGGAAAGTACAGATACGCAGTATTTT. Encoded protein: CSAQGRESTDTQYF. This chain links TRBV20-1 with TRBJ2-3; the D gene could be TRBD1 or TRBD2 (5 bases each). Germline loops: CDR1 DFQATT, CDR2 SNEGSKA (reference sequence). This CDR3 spans 14 amino acids. Trimming removed 6 bases from V and 3 bases from J, with 16 bases in between.

This clonotype was detected ten times or more. The chain has TRBV7-2 and TRBJ2-5; D uncertain. V shed 4 bases and J shed 0 bases, with 15 bases lying between them. There are 16 residues in the CDR3. Germline V lookup: CDR1 SGHTA, CDR2 FQGNSA. The CDR3 DNA reads TGTGCCAGCAGCTCCCACAGATTAAACCACCAAGAGACCCAGTACTTC. This encodes CASSSHRLNHQETQYF.

Worth noting for this clonotype: A much larger clone lies one base from this, so it may be a read error. The gene calls are TRBV18 and TRBJ2-5; 8 nucleotides match TRBD1. TRBJ2-7 explains the end of the DNA better; the J call may be wrong. This CDR3 is 14 amino acids long. From germline, CDR1 is KGHSH and CDR2 LQKENI. This CDR3 reads CASFPGAGGHEQYF. Here the CDR3 DNA reads TGTGCCAGCTTTCCCGGGGCAGGGGGCCACGAGCAGTACTTC.

Points on this clonotype: A read error is possible here, since a much larger clone lies one base away. V usage is TRBV12-3 or TRBV12-4 and J usage is TRBJ2-1; TRBD1 agrees at 8 bases. The CDR3 covers 16 residues. CDR3 loop: CASSSHQGARYNEQVF. CDR3 coding DNA: TGTGCCAGCAGTTCTCACCAGGGGGCGCGGTACAATGAGCAGGTCTTC.